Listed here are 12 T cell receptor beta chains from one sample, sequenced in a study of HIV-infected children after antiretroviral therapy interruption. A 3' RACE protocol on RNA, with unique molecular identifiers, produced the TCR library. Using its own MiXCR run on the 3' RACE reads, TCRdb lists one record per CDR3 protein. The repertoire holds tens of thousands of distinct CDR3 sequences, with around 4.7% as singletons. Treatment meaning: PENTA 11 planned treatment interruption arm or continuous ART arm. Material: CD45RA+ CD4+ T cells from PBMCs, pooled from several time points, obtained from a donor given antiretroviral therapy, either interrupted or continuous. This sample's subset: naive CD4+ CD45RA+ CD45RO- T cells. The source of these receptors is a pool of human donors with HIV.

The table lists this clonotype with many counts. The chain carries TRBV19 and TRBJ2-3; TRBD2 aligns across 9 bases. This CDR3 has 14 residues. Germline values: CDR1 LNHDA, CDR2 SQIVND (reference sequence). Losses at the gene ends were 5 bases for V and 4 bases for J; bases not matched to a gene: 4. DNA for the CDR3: TGTGCCAGTAGTGAGCGGGGGGACGCAGATACGCAGTATTTT. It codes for CASSERGDADTQYF.

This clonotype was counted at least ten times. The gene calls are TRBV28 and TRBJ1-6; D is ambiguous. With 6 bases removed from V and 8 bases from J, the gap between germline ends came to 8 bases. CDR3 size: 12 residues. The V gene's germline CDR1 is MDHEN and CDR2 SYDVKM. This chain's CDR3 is CASRGRDSPLHF. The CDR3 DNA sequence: TGTGCCAGCAGGGGAAGGGATTCACCCCTCCACTTT.

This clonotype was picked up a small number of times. The chain's CDR3 is CATFFREHEQFF. As DNA, the CDR3 is TGTGCCACCTTTTTTAGGGAGCATGAGCAGTTCTTC. The rearrangement links TRBV28 to TRBJ2-1; a possible D gene is TRBD2 (5 bases). The germline V gene has CDR1 MDHEN and CDR2 SYDVKM. The V gene lost 10 bases and the J gene lost 8 bases, with 15 bases spanning the gap. This CDR3 is 12 amino acids long.

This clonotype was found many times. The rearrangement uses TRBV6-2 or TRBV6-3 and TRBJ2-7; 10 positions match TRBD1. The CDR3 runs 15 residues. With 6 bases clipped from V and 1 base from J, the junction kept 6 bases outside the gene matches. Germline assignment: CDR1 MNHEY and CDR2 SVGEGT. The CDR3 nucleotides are TGTGCCAGCAGAGGCCTGGGACAGGGGTCCTACGAGCAGTACTTC. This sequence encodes CASRGLGQGSYEQYF.

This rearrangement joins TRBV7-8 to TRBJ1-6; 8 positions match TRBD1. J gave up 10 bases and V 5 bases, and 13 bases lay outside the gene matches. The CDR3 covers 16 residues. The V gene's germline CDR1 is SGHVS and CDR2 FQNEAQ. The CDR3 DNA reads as TGTGCCAGCAGCGCAGCCGACAGGGGCCTAGGGTCACCCCTCCACTTT. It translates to CASSAADRGLGSPLHF.

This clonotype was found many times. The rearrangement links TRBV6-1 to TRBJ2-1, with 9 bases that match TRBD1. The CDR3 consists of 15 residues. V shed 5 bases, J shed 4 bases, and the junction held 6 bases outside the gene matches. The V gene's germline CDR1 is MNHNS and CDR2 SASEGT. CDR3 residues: CASSLGTGSYNEQFF. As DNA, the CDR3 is TGTGCCAGCAGTCTGGGGACAGGGTCTTACAATGAGCAGTTCTTC.

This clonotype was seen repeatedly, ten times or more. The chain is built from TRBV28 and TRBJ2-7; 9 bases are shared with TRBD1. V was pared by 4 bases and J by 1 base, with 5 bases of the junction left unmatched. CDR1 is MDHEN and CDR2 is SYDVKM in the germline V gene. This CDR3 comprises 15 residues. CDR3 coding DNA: TGTGCCAGCAGTTCCCGGGACAGGGTATCCTACGAGCAGTACTTC. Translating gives CASSSRDRVSYEQYF.

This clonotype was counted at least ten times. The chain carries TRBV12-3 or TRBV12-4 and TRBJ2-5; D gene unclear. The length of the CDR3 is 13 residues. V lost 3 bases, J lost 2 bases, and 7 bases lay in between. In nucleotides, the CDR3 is TGTGCCAGCAGTTTGAACACTCAAGAGACCCAGTACTTC. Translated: CASSLNTQETQYF.

The CDR3 coding sequence is TGCGCCAGCAGCTTGGATGGAGGGGGGAAGCAGCCCCAGCATTTT. Protein sequence: CASSLDGGGKQPQHF. The genes are TRBV5-1 and TRBJ1-5; D is possibly TRBD1 (6 bases). Germline loops: CDR1 SGHRS, CDR2 YFSETQ. The CDR3 consists of 15 residues. Trimming pared 0 bases from V and 7 bases from J, leaving 14 bases between. The full variable domain, completed using reference TRBV5-1 and TRBJ1-5, is KAGVTQTPRYLIKTRGQQVTLSCSPISGHRSVSWYQQTPGQGLQFLFEYFSETQRNKGNFPGRFSGRQFSNSRSEMNVSTLELGDSALYLCASSLDGGGKQPQHFGDGTRLSIL.

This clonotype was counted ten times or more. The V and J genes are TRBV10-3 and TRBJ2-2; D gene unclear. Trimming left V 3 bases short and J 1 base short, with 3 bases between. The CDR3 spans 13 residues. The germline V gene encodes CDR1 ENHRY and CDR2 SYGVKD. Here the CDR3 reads CAISDVNTGELFF. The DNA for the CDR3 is TGTGCCATCAGTGATGTGAACACCGGGGAGCTGTTTTTT.

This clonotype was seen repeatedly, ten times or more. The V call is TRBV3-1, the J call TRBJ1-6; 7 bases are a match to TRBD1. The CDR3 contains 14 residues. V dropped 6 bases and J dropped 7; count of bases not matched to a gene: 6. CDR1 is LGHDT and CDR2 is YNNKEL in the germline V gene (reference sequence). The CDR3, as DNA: TGTGCCAGCAGTAGACAGGGAGAAAATTCACCCCTCCACTTT. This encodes CASSRQGENSPLHF.

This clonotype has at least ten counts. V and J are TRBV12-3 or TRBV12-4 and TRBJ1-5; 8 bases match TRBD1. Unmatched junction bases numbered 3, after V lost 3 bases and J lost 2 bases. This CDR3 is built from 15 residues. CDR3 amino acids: CASSFAGGGNQPQHF. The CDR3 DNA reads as TGTGCCAGCAGTTTCGCAGGGGGCGGCAATCAGCCCCAGCATTTT.